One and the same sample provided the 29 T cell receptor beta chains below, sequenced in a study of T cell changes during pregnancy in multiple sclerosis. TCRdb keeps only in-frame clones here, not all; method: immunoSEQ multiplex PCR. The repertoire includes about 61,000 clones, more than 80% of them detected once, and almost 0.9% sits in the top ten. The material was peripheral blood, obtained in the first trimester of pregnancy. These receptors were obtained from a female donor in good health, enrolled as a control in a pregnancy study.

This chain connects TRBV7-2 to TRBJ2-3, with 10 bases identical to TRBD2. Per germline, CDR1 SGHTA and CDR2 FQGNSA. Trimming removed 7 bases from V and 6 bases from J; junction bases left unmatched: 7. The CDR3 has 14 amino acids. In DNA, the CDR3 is TGTGCCAGCAACCTCCGACTAGCGGGTGATACGCAGTATTTT. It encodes CASNLRLAGDTQYF. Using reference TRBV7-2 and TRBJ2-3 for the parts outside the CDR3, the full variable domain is GAGVSQSPSNKVTEKGKDVELRCDPISGHTALYWYRQSLGQGLEFLIYFQGNSAPDKSGLPSDRFSAERTGGSVSTLTIQRTQQEDSAVYLCASNLRLAGDTQYFGPGTRLTVL.

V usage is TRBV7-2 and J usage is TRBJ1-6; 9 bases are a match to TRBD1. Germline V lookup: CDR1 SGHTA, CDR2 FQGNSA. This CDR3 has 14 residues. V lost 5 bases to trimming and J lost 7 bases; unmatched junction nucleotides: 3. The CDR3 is CASSSGTGNSPLHF. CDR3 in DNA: TGTGCCAGCAGCAGCGGGACAGGGAATTCACCCCTCCACTTT.

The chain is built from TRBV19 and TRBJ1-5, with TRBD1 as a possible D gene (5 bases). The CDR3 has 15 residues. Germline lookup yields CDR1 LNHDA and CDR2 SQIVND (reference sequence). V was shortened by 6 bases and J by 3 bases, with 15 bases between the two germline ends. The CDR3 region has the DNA TGTGCCAGTAGCCGGGGGGGAGGGATCAATCAGCCCCAGCATTTT. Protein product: CASSRGGGINQPQHF.

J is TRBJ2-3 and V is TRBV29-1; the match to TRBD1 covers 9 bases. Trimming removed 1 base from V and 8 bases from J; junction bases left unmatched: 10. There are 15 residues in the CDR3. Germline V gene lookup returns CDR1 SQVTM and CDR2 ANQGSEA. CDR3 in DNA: TGCAGCGTTGAAGTGGTATTGGACAGGGGCGGTACGCAGTATTTT. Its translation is CSVEVVLDRGGTQYF.

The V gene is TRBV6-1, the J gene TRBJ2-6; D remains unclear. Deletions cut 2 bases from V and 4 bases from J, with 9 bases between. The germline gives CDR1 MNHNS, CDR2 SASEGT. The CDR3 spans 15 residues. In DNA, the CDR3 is TGTGCCAGCAGTGAAACGGGTACCGGGGCCAACGTCCTGACTTTC. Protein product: CASSETGTGANVLTF.

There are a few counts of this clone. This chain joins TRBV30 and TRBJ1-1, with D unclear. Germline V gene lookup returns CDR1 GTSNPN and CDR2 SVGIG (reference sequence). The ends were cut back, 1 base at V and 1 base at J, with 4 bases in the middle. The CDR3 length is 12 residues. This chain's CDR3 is CAWSAQNTEAFF. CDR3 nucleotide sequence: TGTGCCTGGAGTGCCCAGAACACTGAAGCTTTCTTT.

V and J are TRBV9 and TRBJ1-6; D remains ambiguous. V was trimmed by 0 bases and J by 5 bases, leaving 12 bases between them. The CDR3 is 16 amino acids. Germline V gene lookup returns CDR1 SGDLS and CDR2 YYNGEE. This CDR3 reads CASSVAEAANNSPLHF. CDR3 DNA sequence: TGTGCCAGCAGCGTAGCTGAGGCAGCCAATAATTCACCCCTCCACTTT.

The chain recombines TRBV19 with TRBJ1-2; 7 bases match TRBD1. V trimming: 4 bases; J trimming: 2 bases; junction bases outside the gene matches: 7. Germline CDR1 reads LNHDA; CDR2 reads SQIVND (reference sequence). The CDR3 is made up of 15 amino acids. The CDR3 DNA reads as TGTGCCAGTAGTACAAGGACAGGCTCCAACTATGGCTACACCTTC. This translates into CASSTRTGSNYGYTF.

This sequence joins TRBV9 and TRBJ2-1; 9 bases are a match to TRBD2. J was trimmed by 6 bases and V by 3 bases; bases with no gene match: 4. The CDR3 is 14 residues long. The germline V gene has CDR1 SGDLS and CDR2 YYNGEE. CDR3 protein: CASSGGTSSNEQFF. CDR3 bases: TGTGCCAGCAGCGGGGGGACTAGCTCCAATGAGCAGTTCTTC.

CDR3 nucleotides: TGTGCCAGCAGCCCCTCGACTAGCGGGGGTACGGAGCAGTTCTTC. As protein: CASSPSTSGGTEQFF. This chain uses TRBV7-9 with TRBJ2-1, with 12 bases fitting TRBD2. This CDR3 comprises 15 residues. J was trimmed by 10 bases and V by 5 bases; bases with no gene match: 9. Germline V CDR1 and CDR2: SEHNR, FQNEAQ (reference sequence). Filled out from reference TRBV7-9 and TRBJ2-1, the complete variable domain reads DTGVSQNPRHKITKRGQNVTFRCDPISEHNRLYWYRQTLGQGPEFLTYFQNEAQLEKSRLLSDRFSAERPKGSFSTLEIQRTEQGDSAMYLCASSPSTSGGTEQFFGPGTRLTVL.

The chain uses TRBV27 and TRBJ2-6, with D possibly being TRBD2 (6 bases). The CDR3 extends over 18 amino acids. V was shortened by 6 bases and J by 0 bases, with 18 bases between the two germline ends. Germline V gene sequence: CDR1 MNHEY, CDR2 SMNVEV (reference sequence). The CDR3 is CASRSRGGWDSGANVLTF. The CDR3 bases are TGTGCCAGCAGGAGCCGGGGAGGTTGGGACTCTGGGGCCAACGTCCTGACTTTC.

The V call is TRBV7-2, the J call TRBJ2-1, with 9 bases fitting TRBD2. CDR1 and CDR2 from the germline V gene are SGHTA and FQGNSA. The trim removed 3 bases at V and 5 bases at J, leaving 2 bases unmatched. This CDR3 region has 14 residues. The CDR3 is CASSLGLADNEQFF. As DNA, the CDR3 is TGTGCCAGCAGCTTGGGACTAGCCGACAATGAGCAGTTCTTC.

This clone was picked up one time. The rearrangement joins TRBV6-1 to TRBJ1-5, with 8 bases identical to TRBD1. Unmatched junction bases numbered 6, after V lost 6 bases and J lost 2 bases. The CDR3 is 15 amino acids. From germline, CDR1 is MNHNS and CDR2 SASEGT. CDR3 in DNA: TGTGCCAGCAGAACCGACAGGGGCGGCAATCAGCCCCAGCATTTT. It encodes CASRTDRGGNQPQHF.

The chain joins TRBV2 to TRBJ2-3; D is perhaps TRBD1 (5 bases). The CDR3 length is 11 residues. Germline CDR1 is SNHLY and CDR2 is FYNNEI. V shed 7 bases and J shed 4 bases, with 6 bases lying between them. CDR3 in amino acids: CASTRADTQYF. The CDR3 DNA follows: TGTGCCAGCACCAGGGCAGATACGCAGTATTTT.

The CDR3 reads CASSLAGVRETQYF. CDR3 coding DNA: TGCGCCAGCAGCTTGGCCGGGGTGCGAGAGACCCAGTACTTC. The V and J genes are TRBV5-1 and TRBJ2-5, with a tentative D call TRBD2 (5 bases). Germline CDR1 reads SGHRS; CDR2 reads YFSETQ. The ends were cut back, 0 bases at V and 4 bases at J, with 10 bases in the middle. There are 14 residues in the CDR3. Using reference TRBV5-1 and TRBJ2-5 for the parts outside the CDR3, the full variable domain is KAGVTQTPRYLIKTRGQQVTLSCSPISGHRSVSWYQQTPGQGLQFLFEYFSETQRNKGNFPGRFSGRQFSNSRSEMNVSTLELGDSALYLCASSLAGVRETQYFGPGTRLLVL.

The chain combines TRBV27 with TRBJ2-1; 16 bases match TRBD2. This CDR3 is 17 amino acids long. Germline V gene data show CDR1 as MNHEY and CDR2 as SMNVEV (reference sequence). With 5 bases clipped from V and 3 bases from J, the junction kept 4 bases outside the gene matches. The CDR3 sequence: CASSRGTSGGVYNEQFF. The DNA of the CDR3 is TGTGCCAGCAGTCGAGGGACTAGCGGGGGGGTCTACAATGAGCAGTTCTTC.

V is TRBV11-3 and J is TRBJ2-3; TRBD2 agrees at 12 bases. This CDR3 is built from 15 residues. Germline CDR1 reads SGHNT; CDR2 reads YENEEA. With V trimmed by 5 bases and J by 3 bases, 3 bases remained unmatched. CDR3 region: CASSPTSGGTDTQYF. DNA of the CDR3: TGTGCCAGCAGCCCTACTAGCGGGGGGACAGATACGCAGTATTTT.

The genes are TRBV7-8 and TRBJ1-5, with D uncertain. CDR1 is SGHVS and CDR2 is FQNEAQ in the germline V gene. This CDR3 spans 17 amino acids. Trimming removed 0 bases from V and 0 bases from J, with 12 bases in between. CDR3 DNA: TGTGCCAGCAGCTTAGCGCGGGGTACCCCTAGCAATCAGCCCCAGCATTTT. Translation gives CASSLARGTPSNQPQHF.

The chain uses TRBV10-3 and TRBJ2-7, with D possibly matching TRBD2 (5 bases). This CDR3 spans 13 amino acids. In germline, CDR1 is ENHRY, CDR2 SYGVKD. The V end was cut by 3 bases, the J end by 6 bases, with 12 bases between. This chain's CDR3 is CAISEFKAGEQYF. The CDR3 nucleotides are TGTGCCATCAGTGAATTTAAGGCGGGCGAGCAGTACTTC.

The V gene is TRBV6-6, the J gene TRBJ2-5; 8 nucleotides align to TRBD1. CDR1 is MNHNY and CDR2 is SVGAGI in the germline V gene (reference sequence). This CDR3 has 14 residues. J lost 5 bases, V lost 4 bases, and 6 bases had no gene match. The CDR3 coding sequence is TGTGCCAGCAGTTCCCCGCCAGGGGGCGAGACCCAGTACTTC. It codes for CASSSPPGGETQYF.

Here the CDR3 reads CASSLYRTQPMNTEAFF. As DNA, the CDR3 is TGTGCCAGCAGCCTATACCGGACACAACCTATGAACACTGAAGCTTTCTTT. V is TRBV7-9 and J is TRBJ1-1; D might be TRBD1 (5 bases). CDR1 is SEHNR, CDR2 FQNEAQ, per germline (reference sequence). The CDR3 is made up of 17 amino acids. With 5 bases removed from V and 0 bases from J, the gap between germline ends came to 19 bases.

The CDR3 here is CAWTLDRGTYEQYF. CDR3 in DNA: TGTGCCTGGACCCTGGACAGAGGCACCTACGAGCAGTACTTC. The chain couples TRBV30 to TRBJ2-5, with TRBD1 as a possible D gene (6 bases). Judging by the DNA end, TRBJ2-7 fits better; the J call may be wrong. Looked up from germline, CDR1 is GTSNPN and CDR2 is SVGIG (reference sequence). This CDR3 is built from 14 residues.

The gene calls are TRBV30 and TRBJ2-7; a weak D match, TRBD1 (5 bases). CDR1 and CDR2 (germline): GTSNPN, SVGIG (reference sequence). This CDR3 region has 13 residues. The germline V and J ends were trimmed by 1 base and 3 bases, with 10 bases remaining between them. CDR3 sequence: CAWSAGYGYEQYF. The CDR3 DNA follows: TGTGCCTGGAGTGCAGGGTATGGCTACGAGCAGTACTTC.

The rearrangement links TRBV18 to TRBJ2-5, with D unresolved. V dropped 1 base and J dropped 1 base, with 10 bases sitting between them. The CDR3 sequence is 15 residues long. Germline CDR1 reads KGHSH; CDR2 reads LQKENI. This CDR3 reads CASSPRAGTQETQYF. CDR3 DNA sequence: TGTGCCAGCTCACCACGGGCAGGAACCCAAGAGACCCAGTACTTC.

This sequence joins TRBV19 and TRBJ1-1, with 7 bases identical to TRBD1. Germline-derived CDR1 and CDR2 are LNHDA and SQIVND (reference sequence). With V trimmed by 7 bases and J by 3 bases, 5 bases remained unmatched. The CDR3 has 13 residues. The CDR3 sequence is CASTTTGDTEAFF. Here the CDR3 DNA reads TGTGCCAGTACTACAACAGGGGACACTGAAGCTTTCTTT.

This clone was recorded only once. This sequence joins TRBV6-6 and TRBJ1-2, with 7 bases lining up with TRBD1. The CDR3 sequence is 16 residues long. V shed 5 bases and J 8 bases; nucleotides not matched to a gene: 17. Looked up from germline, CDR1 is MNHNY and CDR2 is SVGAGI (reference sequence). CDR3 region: CASSAIRQRTGYGYTF. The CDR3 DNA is TGTGCCAGCAGTGCAATAAGGCAAAGGACAGGATACGGCTACACCTTC.

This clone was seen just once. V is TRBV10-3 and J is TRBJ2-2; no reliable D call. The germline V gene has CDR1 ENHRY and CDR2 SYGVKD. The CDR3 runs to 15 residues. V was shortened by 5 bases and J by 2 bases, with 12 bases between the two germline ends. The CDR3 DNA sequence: TGTGCCATCAGTTATCAGGCGATTAACACCGGGGAGCTGTTTTTT. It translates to CAISYQAINTGELFF.

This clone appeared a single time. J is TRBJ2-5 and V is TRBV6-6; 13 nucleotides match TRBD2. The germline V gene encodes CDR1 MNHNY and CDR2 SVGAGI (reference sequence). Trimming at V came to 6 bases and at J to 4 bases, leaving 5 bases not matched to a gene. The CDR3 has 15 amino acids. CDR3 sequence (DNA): TGTGCCAGCAGACAGGGACTAGCGGGACCAGAGACCCAGTACTTC. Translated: CASRQGLAGPETQYF.

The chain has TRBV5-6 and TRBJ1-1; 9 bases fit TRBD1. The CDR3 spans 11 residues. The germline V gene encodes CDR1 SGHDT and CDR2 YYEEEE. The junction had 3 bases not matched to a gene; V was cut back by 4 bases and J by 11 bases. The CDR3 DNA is TGTGCCAGCAGCGACGGACAGGGGGCTTTCTTT. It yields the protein CASSDGQGAFF.